The following is a T cell receptor beta chain sequence with its context. Profiled with immunoSEQ multiplex PCR; TCRdb holds only in-frame clones, not every one. Of approximately 82,000 clones listed, 80% to 95% are singletons. The sample comes from a study of blood T cell repertoires in COVID-19. Study as a whole: Some COVID-19 samples were acute and others convalescent; all came from the United States, Italy and Spain. PBMCs, B-cell-depleted T cells, or T cells provided the cDNA or gDNA that made up the material.

The CDR3 consists of 17 residues. The germline V gene has CDR1 SGHTS and CDR2 YDEGEE. Losses at the gene ends were 2 bases for V and 0 bases for J; bases not matched to a gene: 5. The receptor was isolated from a woman aged 55-70 years with active COVID-19. This sequence joins TRBV5-8 and TRBJ1-5; the match to TRBD1 covers 10 bases. Sequenced input: peripheral blood. CDR3 sequence reads: CASSFLTGGLSNQPQHF. The CDR3 DNA sequence: TGTGCCAGCAGCTTTCTGACAGGGGGCCTTAGCAATCAGCCCCAGCATTTT.